The sequence of this T cell receptor (beta chain) was determined in a study of blood T cell repertoires in COVID-19. Study as a whole: The study drew acute and convalescent COVID-19 samples from the United States, Italy and Spain. PBMCs, B-cell-depleted T cells, or T cells were the source of the cDNA or gDNA that made up the material.

How the authors handled the data: Counts of nucleated cells, estimated from reference gene primer amplification, were obtained. The data were produced by immunoSEQ multiplex PCR, yet TCRdb's version contains in-frame clones alone and is incomplete. The V and J calls and clone size are taken from that table; D and trimming were inferred from the DNA. The table records approximately 500,000 clones, 85% to 90% of them present only once. This clone was seen a handful of times. Seattle cases were enrolled at active infection and followed longitudinally. The CDR3 loop spans 11 amino acids. The V end lost 5 bases, the J end lost 6 bases, and 8 bases lay between the germline ends. Germline V lookup: CDR1 SEHNR, CDR2 FQNEAQ (reference sequence).

This TCR was sampled from a woman aged 45-65 years with COVID-19, enrolled during active disease. The chain couples TRBV7-9 to TRBJ2-7, with a tentative D call TRBD2 (5 bases). Specimen: peripheral blood. This CDR3 reads CASSQLGEQYF. CDR3 bases: TGTGCCAGCAGCCAACTAGGCGAGCAGTACTTC.